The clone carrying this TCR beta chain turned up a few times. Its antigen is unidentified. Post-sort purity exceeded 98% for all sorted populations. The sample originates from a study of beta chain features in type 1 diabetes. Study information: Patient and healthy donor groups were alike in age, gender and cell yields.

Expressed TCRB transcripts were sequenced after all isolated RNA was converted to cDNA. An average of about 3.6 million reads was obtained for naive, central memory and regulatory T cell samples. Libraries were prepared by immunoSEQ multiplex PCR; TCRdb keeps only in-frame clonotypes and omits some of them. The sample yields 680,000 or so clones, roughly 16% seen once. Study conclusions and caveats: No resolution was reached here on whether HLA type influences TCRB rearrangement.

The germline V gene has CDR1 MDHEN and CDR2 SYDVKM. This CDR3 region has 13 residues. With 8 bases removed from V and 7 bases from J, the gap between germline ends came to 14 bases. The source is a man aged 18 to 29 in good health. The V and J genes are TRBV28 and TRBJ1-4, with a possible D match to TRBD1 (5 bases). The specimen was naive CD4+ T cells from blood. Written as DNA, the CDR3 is TGTGCCAGCCGGCGGCAGGGAGGTGAAAAACTGTTTTTT. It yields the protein CASRRQGGEKLFF.